This TCR beta chain was profiled in a study of T cell repertoires in cytomegalovirus infection (dated by TCRdb to between 2018 and 2020). The study in broad terms: Peptide stimulations targeted recently identified HLA-C-restricted CMV epitopes, whose presentation resists viral immunomodulation, together with well-studied HLA-B-restricted epitopes. Donor HLA type was relevant to the analysis, because carriage of CMV infection together with the matching HLA type was indicated by public TCR beta signatures.

From the germline V gene, CDR1 is MDHEN and CDR2 is SYDVKM. The CDR3 covers 14 residues, taking in both the cysteine and the phenylalanine. The kept DNA is CDR3 alone, 42 bases in frame from the first base. Relative to germline, V is missing 5 bases and J is missing 12 bases, with 9 bases of the junction outside any gene match. General conclusions and limits of the study: Cumulative frequency of public TCR beta family members discriminated carriers of CMV infection plus the relevant HLA type in this cohort and an independent 352-donor cohort. The ex vivo response was dominated by HLA-C-restricted CMV-specific TCR beta clonotypes, which also provided the single most frequent clonotype in two of eight donors.

Sequencing was performed on an Illumina HiSeq 1500. TCRdb trimmed public reads at Q25 via fastp, called clones via MiXCR and kept in-frame beta chains. Here each entry gathers all rows of one CDR3 protein and keeps the most common genes and DNA. The sample profile shows approximately 990,000 distinct CDR3 sequences; around 29% of them were found once. The ten largest make up about an eighth of the sample. The table lists this clonotype with a few counts. What antigen it recognizes has not been identified. Per-nucleotide qualities are absent, and no much larger clonotype sits a single base away. Taken with the paper, the label for treatment or condition translates to: in vitro stimulation with specific CMV peptide epitopes to enrich CMV-specific T cells.

This sequence uses TRBV28 and TRBJ1-6; 8 bases in the junction line up with TRBD1. This receptor was taken from a human donor in good health (CMV status not recorded). Some clones in this sample may be carry-over from other donors' samples. The sequencing here drew on cultured CD8+ T cells from PBMCs, taken from culture after CMV antigen stimulation. The nucleotide sequence reads TGTGCCAGCAGTCCCCAGGGGGCCTTGAGACCCCTCCACTTT. Its translation reads: CASSPQGALRPLHF.